This T cell receptor beta chain was recorded in a study of OX40 agonist ivuxolimab in advanced cancers. Drawing of blood for sampling happened at baseline, at cycle 4 day 1, and at cycle 7 day 1. Per the germline V gene, CDR1 is SGHDT and CDR2 is YYEEEE. Trimming removed 4 bases from V and 0 bases from J, with 5 bases in between. This CDR3 comprises 12 residues. Clones were read by immunoSEQ multiplex PCR, and TCRdb kept only the in-frame ones, dropping some. Among 100,000 to 110,000 clones, 89% were seen once, and the ten largest hold 0.16%. This sequence was found in an adult with an advanced solid tumor such as melanoma, head and neck, liver or kidney cancer. The chain employs TRBV5-6 and TRBJ2-7; D is unclear. This specimen consisted of CD4+ or CD8+ T cells sorted from blood, obtained in a trial of the OX40 agonist ivuxolimab. The CDR3 sequence is CASSRNSYEQYF. Written as DNA, the CDR3 is TGTGCCAGCAGCCGGAACTCCTACGAGCAGTACTTC.